Each of the 27 T cell receptor beta chains below was sequenced from the same sample in a study of shared clonotypes between healthy human individuals. Repertoires were generated with immunoSEQ multiplex PCR, while TCRdb's copy carries only in-frame clones and drops some. Among under 1,100,000 clones listed, 60% to 80% were seen once. Sequencing used memory CD4+ T cells sorted from blood. Stated subset: CD45RA-negative fraction. Source of these receptors: a man aged 18 to 35 in good health.

This clone has only one observation. V is TRBV27 and J is TRBJ2-7, with TRBD1 matching over 10 bases. V lost 4 bases, J lost 5 bases, and 14 bases stayed unmatched. CDR3 length: 17 amino acids. CDR1 is MNHEY, CDR2 SMNVEV, per germline (reference sequence). The CDR3 nucleotides read TGTGCCAGCAGTTCCACAGCGTTGGACAGGGGGATCGACGAGCAGTACTTC. As protein: CASSSTALDRGIDEQYF.

This clone was picked up a small number of times. The chain combines TRBV25-1 with TRBJ2-7; D possibly matches TRBD1 or TRBD2 (5 bases each). In germline, CDR1 is MGHDK, CDR2 SYGVNS. This CDR3 has 12 residues. V was shortened by 8 bases and J by 0 bases, with 8 bases between the two germline ends. The CDR3 reads CASGDGSYEQYF. The CDR3, as DNA: TGTGCCAGCGGGGACGGCTCCTACGAGCAGTACTTC.

Here the CDR3 reads CASSKRWESQETQYF. CDR3 in DNA: TGTGCCAGCAGTAAAAGATGGGAATCCCAAGAGACCCAGTACTTC. The genes are TRBV2 and TRBJ2-5; D is undetermined. V dropped 5 bases and J dropped 1 base, with 14 bases sitting between them. CDR1 is SNHLY and CDR2 is FYNNEI in the germline V gene. The CDR3 has 15 amino acids.

J is TRBJ2-7 and V is TRBV28; D possibly corresponds to TRBD1 (6 bases). Trimming removed 4 bases at V and 3 bases at J, with 10 bases between. The CDR3 extends over 13 amino acids. Germline CDR1 and CDR2: MDHEN and SYDVKM. The CDR3 region is CASSYRENYEQYF. The CDR3, as DNA: TGTGCCAGCAGTTACAGGGAAAACTACGAGCAGTACTTC.

The chain is built from TRBV29-1 and TRBJ1-5; a possible D gene is TRBD1 (6 bases). The CDR3 loop spans 13 amino acids. Germline V gene sequence: CDR1 SQVTM, CDR2 ANQGSEA. Between the trimmed V and J ends, which lost 5 bases and 3 bases, there was a span of 11 bases. The CDR3 reads CSVTAGDNQPQHF. CDR3 nucleotide sequence: TGCAGCGTTACGGCAGGGGACAATCAGCCCCAGCATTTT.

Concerning this clone: A read error is possible here, since a much larger clone lies one base away. The same CDR3 arises from other DNA sequences in this sample as well. The V gene is TRBV7-3, the J gene TRBJ1-1; D gene ambiguous. The CDR3 sequence is 13 residues long. Germline values: CDR1 SGHTA, CDR2 FQGTGA. Trimming removed 0 bases at V and 1 base at J, with 3 bases between. The CDR3 is CASSLTANTEAFF. The CDR3 region has the DNA TGTGCCAGCAGCTTAACGGCGAACACTGAAGCTTTCTTT.

The rearrangement uses TRBV2 and TRBJ2-5; 9 positions match TRBD1. The CDR3 is 15 amino acids. Germline assignment: CDR1 SNHLY and CDR2 FYNNEI. V was pared by 9 bases and J by 4 bases, with 12 bases of the junction left unmatched. The CDR3 is CARGRGQGGAETQYF. CDR3 DNA: TGTGCCAGGGGCCGGGGACAGGGTGGGGCAGAGACCCAGTACTTC. The full variable domain, with the rest looked up from reference TRBV2 and TRBJ2-5, is EPEVTQTPSHQVTQMGQEVILRCVPISNHLYFYWYRQILGQKVEFLVSFYNNEISEKSEIFDDQFSVERPDGSNFTLKIRSTKLEDSAMYFCARGRGQGGAETQYFGPGTRLLVL.

This clone has just a few counts. The chain has TRBV28 and TRBJ2-7; no clear D gene. CDR3 length equals 14 residues. Trimming pared 1 base from V and 2 bases from J, leaving 9 bases between. The germline V gene has CDR1 MDHEN and CDR2 SYDVKM. CDR3 sequence reads: CASSLLTKPYEQYF. The CDR3 nucleotides are TGTGCCAGCAGTTTATTGACAAAGCCCTACGAGCAGTACTTC.

The rearrangement links TRBV11-3 to TRBJ2-7; D ambiguous. Trimming took 1 base from V and 2 from J, leaving 9 bases between them. This CDR3 is built from 14 residues. Germline lookup yields CDR1 SGHNT and CDR2 YENEEA. CDR3 residues: CASSLGYPPYEQYF. CDR3 sequence (DNA): TGTGCCAGCAGCTTAGGCTACCCGCCCTACGAGCAGTACTTC.

The rearrangement links TRBV6-1 to TRBJ2-3, with 8 nucleotides matching TRBD2. Per the germline V gene, CDR1 is MNHNS and CDR2 is SASEGT. Trimming took 10 bases from V and 0 from J; bases not matched to a gene: 6. The length of the CDR3 is 14 residues. CDR3 sequence: CATLAGHSTDTQYF. CDR3 sequence (DNA): TGTGCCACCCTAGCGGGCCATAGCACAGATACGCAGTATTTT.

The gene calls are TRBV11-2 and TRBJ1-1, with unresolved D. Trimming took 0 bases from V and 0 from J, leaving 8 bases between them. Germline assignment: CDR1 SGHAT and CDR2 FQNNGV. This CDR3 spans 15 amino acids. The CDR3 bases are TGTGCCAGCAGCTTAGAGCCCCGGGTGAACACTGAAGCTTTCTTT. Translation gives CASSLEPRVNTEAFF. Full variable domain (rest looked up from reference TRBV11-2 and TRBJ1-1): EAGVAQSPRYKIIEKRQSVAFWCNPISGHATLYWYQQILGQGPKLLIQFQNNGVVDDSQLPKDRFSAERLKGVDSTLKIQPAKLEDSAVYLCASSLEPRVNTEAFFGQGTRLTVV.

V is TRBV25-1 and J is TRBJ2-7; D is unclear. Germline V CDR1 and CDR2: MGHDK, SYGVNS. The CDR3 length is 12 residues. V was clipped by 6 bases and J by 4 bases, with 10 bases between them. CDR3 residues: CASSRSYYEQYF. CDR3 DNA sequence: TGTGCCAGCAGCCGATCCTATTACGAGCAGTACTTC.

The chain links TRBV10-1 to TRBJ2-2, with 7 bases identical to TRBD1. V lost 3 bases to trimming and J lost 0 bases; unmatched junction nucleotides: 1. The germline CDR1 and CDR2 sequences are WNHNN and SYGVQD (reference sequence). The CDR3 totals 15 residues. The CDR3 coding sequence is TGCGCCAGCAGTGAAGGACAGGCGAACACCGGGGAGCTGTTTTTT. Protein product: CASSEGQANTGELFF.

With regard to this clone: The germline gene is not matched at one end of the junction; a read error may be the cause. The chain recombines TRBV18 with TRBJ2-5, with 10 nucleotides matching TRBD2. CDR1 KGHSH and CDR2 LQKENI come from the germline V gene. This CDR3 contains 17 residues. CDR3: CASSPPLAGAQQATQYF. The CDR3 nucleotides are TGTGCCAGCTCACCACCCCTAGCGGGGGCCCAACAAGCGACCCAGTACTTC.

The V call is TRBV2, the J call TRBJ1-3, with D possibly matching TRBD1 (5 bases). The CDR3 loop spans 14 amino acids. Germline V gene lookup returns CDR1 SNHLY and CDR2 FYNNEI. The V end lost 8 bases, the J end lost 0 bases, and 11 bases lay between the germline ends. The CDR3 loop is CASELGGSGNTIYF. Written as DNA, the CDR3 is TGTGCCAGCGAATTGGGGGGCTCTGGAAACACCATATATTTT.

This chain joins TRBV10-1 and TRBJ2-4; D possibly corresponds to TRBD2 (6 bases). Trimming took off 7 bases at V and 0 bases at J, with 13 bases between the two ends. CDR3 length equals 15 residues. From germline, CDR1 is WNHNN and CDR2 SYGVQD (reference sequence). The CDR3 nucleotides are TGCGCCAGCATAGGGACTGCCTTAGCCAAAAACATTCAGTACTTC. Translating gives CASIGTALAKNIQYF.

The genes are TRBV5-1 and TRBJ1-1; D unresolved. The CDR3 is 15 amino acids. Trimming took 4 bases from V and 4 from J, leaving 17 bases between them. CDR1 and CDR2 (germline): SGHRS, YFSETQ. The CDR3 DNA reads TGCGCCAGCAGCGCCGAGGACTTTTTGGGCACTGAAGCTTTCTTT. This gives the protein CASSAEDFLGTEAFF. Full variable domain (outside the CDR3, taken from reference TRBV5-1 and TRBJ1-1): KAGVTQTPRYLIKTRGQQVTLSCSPISGHRSVSWYQQTPGQGLQFLFEYFSETQRNKGNFPGRFSGRQFSNSRSEMNVSTLELGDSALYLCASSAEDFLGTEAFFGQGTRLTVV.

The rearrangement links TRBV9 to TRBJ2-6, with no clear D. V lost 0 bases and J 2 bases, leaving 6 bases between the germline ends. Germline V gene lookup returns CDR1 SGDLS and CDR2 YYNGEE. CDR3 length: 15 amino acids. This chain's CDR3 is CASSVDSAGANVLTF. CDR3 bases: TGTGCCAGCAGCGTAGATAGTGCTGGGGCCAACGTCCTGACTTTC.

V is TRBV7-9 and J is TRBJ2-1, with 9 bases aligning to TRBD2. Germline CDR1 SEHNR, CDR2 FQNEAQ (reference sequence). This CDR3 comprises 14 residues. The junction had 3 bases not matched to a gene; V was cut back by 3 bases and J by 6 bases. The CDR3: CASSLAGGLNEQFF. In DNA, the CDR3 is TGTGCCAGCAGCTTGGCGGGGGGGCTCAATGAGCAGTTCTTC.

V gene TRBV9 combines with J gene TRBJ1-5; D is possibly TRBD1 (6 bases). Germline V gene sequence: CDR1 SGDLS, CDR2 YYNGEE. V lost 0 bases and J lost 9, with 13 bases in between. The CDR3 is 14 residues long. CDR3 sequence: CASSVAQGGGPQHF. CDR3 coding DNA: TGTGCCAGCAGCGTAGCACAGGGCGGCGGGCCCCAGCATTTT.

In its sample, this clone was seen a few times. V usage is TRBV6-1 and J usage is TRBJ1-3; unclear D gene. The CDR3 runs to 16 residues. V was trimmed by 8 bases and J by 0 bases, leaving 17 bases between them. Germline V CDR1 and CDR2: MNHNS, SASEGT. The CDR3 DNA is TGTGCCAGCGGTGGCAGAACCCTCGGCTCTGGAAACACCATATATTTT. Translated: CASGGRTLGSGNTIYF.

The rearrangement links TRBV6-6 to TRBJ2-3; the D is unclear. V was trimmed by 7 bases and J by 2 bases, leaving 13 bases between them. Germline-derived CDR1 and CDR2 are MNHNY and SVGAGI (reference sequence). This CDR3 comprises 14 residues. DNA for the CDR3: TGTGCCAGCAAAAAAAGCCGGTACACAGATACGCAGTATTTT. Amino acids: CASKKSRYTDTQYF.

This clone was seen many times. The J gene is TRBJ1-1, the V gene TRBV19, with 7 bases identical to TRBD1. Trimming took 7 bases from V and 4 from J; bases not matched to a gene: 12. Per the germline V gene, CDR1 is LNHDA and CDR2 is SQIVND (reference sequence). CDR3 length: 15 amino acids. The CDR3 DNA follows: TGTGCCAGTACCTGGGACAGACCCTTCGGCACTGAAGCTTTCTTT. Protein sequence: CASTWDRPFGTEAFF.

V is TRBV5-1 and J is TRBJ2-1; D assignment may be TRBD1 or TRBD2 (5 bases each). V was trimmed by 1 base and J by 2 bases, leaving 13 bases between them. The CDR3 length is 16 residues. CDR1 SGHRS and CDR2 YFSETQ come from the germline V gene. The CDR3 loop is CASSLLGTTPYNEQFF. The CDR3 region has the DNA TGCGCCAGCAGCTTGCTCGGGACGACCCCCTACAATGAGCAGTTCTTC.

The chain uses TRBV7-8 and TRBJ2-1; 10 bases line up with TRBD2. V lost 3 bases to trimming and J lost 0 bases; unmatched junction nucleotides: 2. The CDR3 has 16 amino acids. Looked up from germline, CDR1 is SGHVS and CDR2 is FQNEAQ. The CDR3, as DNA: TGTGCCAGCAGCTTTTCTAGCGGGAGCTCCTACAATGAGCAGTTCTTC. Its protein product is CASSFSSGSSYNEQFF. Complete variable domain (other parts from reference TRBV7-8 and TRBJ2-1): GAGVSQSPRYKVAKRGQDVALRCDPISGHVSLFWYQQALGQGPEFLTYFQNEAQLDKSGLPSDRFFAERPEGSVSTLKIQRTQQEDSAVYLCASSFSSGSSYNEQFFGPGTRLTVL.

This chain connects TRBV10-1 to TRBJ2-2; the D is unclear. V was shortened by 2 bases and J by 6 bases, with 7 bases between the two germline ends. CDR3 size: 13 residues. CDR1 is WNHNN, CDR2 SYGVQD, per germline (reference sequence). CDR3 coding DNA: TGCGCCAGCAGTGAGGTGGATCCCGGGGAGCTGTTTTTT. Encoded protein: CASSEVDPGELFF.

The chain couples TRBV4-1 to TRBJ2-7, with TRBD1 as a possible D gene (5 bases). V was pared by 2 bases and J by 4 bases, with 9 bases between. Germline V gene lookup returns CDR1 MGHRA and CDR2 YSYEKL. The length of the CDR3 is 13 residues. The CDR3 loop reads CASSQSSGYEQYF. CDR3 DNA: TGCGCCAGCAGCCAATCCTCAGGGTACGAGCAGTACTTC.